The 27 T cell receptor beta chains listed next were all sequenced from one sample in a study of blood T cell repertoires in COVID-19 (dated by TCRdb to about 2020). The library was prepared using the immunoSEQ multiplex PCR assay. Sourced from immuneACCESS, this table was stored by TCRdb with only in-frame sequences that have V and J called. A share of the clones is absent; for the studies checked, an unresolved V gene accounts for under half, and the remainder has no known explanation. The sample data list about 97,000 clones, and around nine tenths of these were observed just once. Just over 15% of the sample lies in the top ten. The sequenced sample consisted of peripheral blood. These receptors were taken from a human donor in a cohort sampled during active COVID-19.

V is TRBV27 and J is TRBJ2-7; TRBD2 might be the D (7 bases). Trimming cost V 6 bases and J 3 bases, with 21 bases left between them. The germline V gene has CDR1 MNHEY and CDR2 SMNVEV (reference sequence). This CDR3 region has 16 residues. CDR3 protein: CASRKLGLRGGYEQYF. Written as DNA, the CDR3 is TGTGCCAGCAGGAAACTAGGACTAAGGGGGGGCTACGAGCAGTACTTC.

The chain employs TRBV19 and TRBJ1-1; 8 bases are shared with TRBD1. The CDR3 spans 14 residues. Trimming cost V 6 bases and J 4 bases; bases outside gene matches: 7. Germline loops: CDR1 LNHDA, CDR2 SQIVND (reference sequence). CDR3: CASRTSDRGTEAFF. The CDR3 bases are TGTGCCAGTAGGACTTCCGACAGGGGCACTGAAGCTTTCTTT. The variable domain in full, with the rest retrieved from reference TRBV19 and TRBJ1-1, is DGGITQSPKYLFRKEGQNVTLSCEQNLNHDAMYWYRQDPGQGLRLIYYSQIVNDFQKGDIAEGYSVSREKKESFPLTVTSAQKNPTAFYLCASRTSDRGTEAFFGQGTRLTVV.

CDR3 in amino acids: CAWDRVNTEAFF. The DNA of the CDR3 is TGTGCCTGGGACAGAGTGAACACTGAAGCTTTCTTT. The chain recombines TRBV30 with TRBJ1-1, with D tentatively TRBD1 (5 bases). The CDR3 extends over 12 amino acids. Trimming removed 5 bases at V and 0 bases at J, with 7 bases between. In germline, CDR1 is GTSNPN, CDR2 SVGIG (reference sequence).

This clone showed up just a few times. The chain recombines TRBV5-4 with TRBJ2-3, with 13 nucleotides matching TRBD2. This CDR3 spans 16 amino acids. V was pared by 4 bases and J by 2 bases, with 4 bases of the junction left unmatched. Germline CDR1 is SGHNT and CDR2 is YYREEE (reference sequence). The CDR3 reads CASSGGTSGITDTQYF. The CDR3 nucleotides read TGTGCCAGCAGCGGCGGGACTAGCGGGATCACAGATACGCAGTATTTT.

The V and J genes are TRBV9 and TRBJ1-4; 8 nucleotides line up with TRBD1. Per the germline V gene, CDR1 is SGDLS and CDR2 is YYNGEE. The CDR3 runs 15 residues. V trimming: 3 bases; J trimming: 4 bases; junction bases outside the gene matches: 5. The CDR3 region has the DNA TGTGCCAGCAGCGACTCAACAGGGGGTAATGAAAAACTGTTTTTT. Encoded protein: CASSDSTGGNEKLFF.

The chain is built from TRBV13 and TRBJ2-5; 10 bases map to TRBD2. The CDR3 loop spans 16 amino acids. Germline CDR1 is PRHDT and CDR2 is FYEKMQ (reference sequence). J gave up 4 bases and V 5 bases, and 10 bases lay outside the gene matches. CDR3 nucleotide sequence: TGTGCCAGCAGCCCCCCGGGGACTAGCGCCAGAGAGACCCAGTACTTC. Protein: CASSPPGTSARETQYF.

This chain connects TRBV6-6 to TRBJ1-2; D remains unclear. V lost 2 bases to trimming and J lost 5 bases, with 9 bases between them. The germline V gene has CDR1 MNHNY and CDR2 SVGAGI (reference sequence). The length of the CDR3 is 13 residues. The chain's CDR3 is CASSYVGAYGYTF. The CDR3 DNA is TGTGCCAGCAGTTACGTGGGAGCGTATGGCTACACCTTC.

The gene calls are TRBV3-1 (or the pseudogene TRBV3-2) and TRBJ2-5; 7 bases fit TRBD2. In germline, CDR1 is LGHDT, CDR2 YNNKEL (reference sequence). The CDR3 is made up of 15 amino acids. After removal of 0 bases from V and 5 bases from J, the junction contained 6 bases not matched to a gene. The CDR3 DNA reads TGTGCCAGCAGCCAAGAGGGGGGGGTGGCGGAGACCCAGTACTTC. Translation: CASSQEGGVAETQYF.

This clone was counted a few times. The chain carries TRBV16 and TRBJ2-3, with unresolved D. V shed 2 bases and J shed 2 bases, with 11 bases lying between them. The CDR3 sequence is 15 residues long. Per the germline V gene, CDR1 is KGHSY and CDR2 is FQNENV. CDR3 in amino acids: CASSQVTDYTDTQYF. DNA for the CDR3: TGTGCCAGCAGCCAAGTTACTGATTACACAGATACGCAGTATTTT.

This chain connects TRBV9 to TRBJ2-1; D is unclear. V gave up 0 bases and J gave up 8 bases, with 15 bases separating them. Germline V CDR1 and CDR2: SGDLS, YYNGEE. The CDR3 covers 15 residues. The CDR3 here is CASSVGLVALHEQFF. DNA for the CDR3: TGTGCCAGCAGCGTAGGGCTAGTTGCCCTCCATGAGCAGTTCTTC.

The gene calls are TRBV28 and TRBJ2-4, with D maybe TRBD2 (6 bases). V shed 2 bases and J shed 4 bases, with 15 bases lying between them. The CDR3 consists of 16 residues. Germline V gene sequence: CDR1 MDHEN, CDR2 SYDVKM. The CDR3 nucleotides are TGTGCCAGCAGTTTAGTGGGAGAACGGGGGAAAAACATTCAGTACTTC. As protein: CASSLVGERGKNIQYF.

CDR3 nucleotide sequence: TGTGCCACCTCGGGACAGGGGCTTCACGAGCAGTACTTC. It yields the protein CATSGQGLHEQYF. The chain has TRBV19 and TRBJ2-7; 10 positions match TRBD1. V was clipped by 10 bases and J by 5 bases; unmatched bases: 8. The CDR3 runs 13 residues. The germline V gene has CDR1 LNHDA and CDR2 SQIVND (reference sequence).

The chain is built from TRBV7-9 and TRBJ2-3; perhaps TRBD1 as D (5 bases). Trimming took 5 bases from V and 6 from J, leaving 9 bases between them. Germline V gene lookup returns CDR1 SEHNR and CDR2 FQNEAQ (reference sequence). The CDR3 loop spans 12 amino acids. Here the CDR3 reads CASSATGDTQYF. The CDR3, as DNA: TGTGCCAGCAGCGCCACAGGTGATACGCAGTATTTT.

This clone was picked up one time. The rearrangement joins TRBV9 to TRBJ2-5; 7 nucleotides agree with TRBD2. V was clipped by 4 bases and J by 5 bases; unmatched bases: 14. Germline V gene lookup returns CDR1 SGDLS and CDR2 YYNGEE. The CDR3 consists of 16 residues. The CDR3, as DNA: TGTGCCAGCAGCTTCTCAGGTAGCGGGTCGGGGGAGACCCAGTACTTC. Translating it yields CASSFSGSGSGETQYF.

This sequence joins TRBV28 and TRBJ2-3; maybe TRBD2 (6 bases). Trimming cost V 3 bases and J 4 bases, with 23 bases left between them. The CDR3 runs 18 residues. The germline V gene has CDR1 MDHEN and CDR2 SYDVKM. The CDR3 nucleotides are TGTGCCAGCAGTTTTCAGCGGGTCCGGGCCCGGGGCCCAGATACGCAGTATTTT. Translating gives CASSFQRVRARGPDTQYF.

Turning to this clone: At one end the junction does not follow the germline gene, possibly because of a read error. This chain links TRBV14 with TRBJ1-1; possibly TRBD1 for D (5 bases). This CDR3 is built from 13 residues. Germline V gives CDR1 SGHDN, CDR2 FVKESK. The CDR3 loop is CASSRMDGTAAFF. CDR3 sequence (DNA): TGTGCCAGCAGCCGAATGGACGGGACTGCAGCTTTCTTT.

The chain uses TRBV6-2 or TRBV6-3 and TRBJ2-7; 10 nucleotides match TRBD2. CDR1 is MNHEY, CDR2 SVGEGT, per germline. The CDR3 contains 16 residues. The trim removed 2 bases at V and 2 bases at J, leaving 6 bases unmatched. CDR3 nucleotide sequence: TGTGCCAGCAGTTACGGGGTAGCGGGGGGAGCCTACGAGCAGTACTTC. Translating it yields CASSYGVAGGAYEQYF.

The V and J genes are TRBV27 and TRBJ2-1; D is possibly TRBD1 (6 bases). Germline loops: CDR1 MNHEY, CDR2 SMNVEV (reference sequence). The CDR3 extends over 13 amino acids. The ends were cut back, 5 bases at V and 7 bases at J, with 12 bases in the middle. The CDR3 sequence is CASSLGTGNEQFF. CDR3 sequence (DNA): TGTGCCAGCAGTCTTGGAACAGGGAATGAGCAGTTCTTC.

The genes are TRBV10-1 and TRBJ2-1, with D maybe TRBD1 (6 bases). Germline V gives CDR1 WNHNN, CDR2 SYGVQD (reference sequence). This CDR3 region has 13 residues. V was shortened by 5 bases and J by 1 base, with 6 bases between the two germline ends. This CDR3 reads CASSTGSYNEQFF. The CDR3 coding sequence is TGCGCCAGCAGTACAGGGTCCTACAATGAGCAGTTCTTC.

V usage is TRBV12-3 or TRBV12-4 and J usage is TRBJ1-1; no clear D gene. The V end lost 6 bases, the J end lost 0 bases, and 8 bases lay between the germline ends. The CDR3 totals 13 residues. The CDR3, as DNA: TGTGCCAGCAGCCCCAACTTGAACACTGAAGCTTTCTTT. Residues: CASSPNLNTEAFF.

V usage is TRBV5-1 and J usage is TRBJ1-4; 7 bases match TRBD1. With V trimmed by 4 bases and J by 5 bases, 5 bases remained unmatched. Germline CDR1 SGHRS, CDR2 YFSETQ. The CDR3 runs to 14 residues. CDR3 amino acids: CASSQDRPNEKLFF. The CDR3 region has the DNA TGCGCCAGCAGCCAGGACAGGCCCAATGAAAAACTGTTTTTT. The full variable domain, with the rest looked up from reference TRBV5-1 and TRBJ1-4, is KAGVTQTPRYLIKTRGQQVTLSCSPISGHRSVSWYQQTPGQGLQFLFEYFSETQRNKGNFPGRFSGRQFSNSRSEMNVSTLELGDSALYLCASSQDRPNEKLFFGSGTQLSVL.

V usage is TRBV5-1 and J usage is TRBJ2-1; possible D gene TRBD2, 6 bases. The CDR3 spans 16 residues. Trimming cost V 0 bases and J 1 base, with 11 bases left between them. Germline V gives CDR1 SGHRS, CDR2 YFSETQ. The chain's CDR3 is CASSLDPGVSYNEQFF. The DNA for the CDR3 is TGCGCCAGCAGCTTGGACCCGGGGGTGTCCTACAATGAGCAGTTCTTC.

The chain recombines TRBV15 with TRBJ2-5; the match to TRBD2 covers 10 bases. The CDR3 is made up of 15 amino acids. J was trimmed by 5 bases and V by 1 base; bases with no gene match: 4. Germline CDR1 LNHNV, CDR2 YYDKDF (reference sequence). CDR3 region: CATSRASGSGETQYF. CDR3 sequence (DNA): TGTGCCACCAGCAGAGCTAGCGGGAGTGGGGAGACCCAGTACTTC.

The chain's CDR3 is CASSPITTGGFAGANVLTF. The CDR3 DNA reads TGTGCCAGCTCACCAATCACCACAGGGGGCTTCGCAGGGGCCAACGTCCTGACTTTC. This rearrangement joins TRBV18 to TRBJ2-6; 9 bases fit TRBD1. V dropped 2 bases and J dropped 4; count of bases not matched to a gene: 12. The CDR3 spans 19 residues. Per germline, CDR1 KGHSH and CDR2 LQKENI.

V gene TRBV6-5 combines with J gene TRBJ1-5, with D maybe TRBD1 (5 bases). Per germline, CDR1 MNHEY and CDR2 SVGAGI. This CDR3 contains 15 residues. V was trimmed by 2 bases and J by 3 bases, leaving 11 bases between them. The CDR3 DNA reads as TGTGCCAGCAGTTACAGCCAGGGTAACAATCAGCCCCAGCATTTT. It yields the protein CASSYSQGNNQPQHF.

The CDR3 is CASSSNLNYGYTF. CDR3 bases: TGTGCCAGCAGCTCGAATCTAAACTATGGCTACACCTTC. The chain uses TRBV7-8 and TRBJ1-2; D is uncertain. There are 13 residues in the CDR3. Germline V gene sequence: CDR1 SGHVS, CDR2 FQNEAQ. V was clipped by 4 bases and J by 2 bases, with 8 bases between them.

This chain joins TRBV5-6 and TRBJ2-1; D might be TRBD2 (6 bases). V gave up 2 bases and J gave up 8 bases, with 17 bases separating them. CDR3 length: 15 residues. Germline V lookup: CDR1 SGHDT, CDR2 YYEEEE. The CDR3 reads CASSFGDSREYEQFF. The CDR3 DNA follows: TGTGCCAGCAGCTTCGGGGACTCCCGTGAGTATGAGCAGTTCTTC.